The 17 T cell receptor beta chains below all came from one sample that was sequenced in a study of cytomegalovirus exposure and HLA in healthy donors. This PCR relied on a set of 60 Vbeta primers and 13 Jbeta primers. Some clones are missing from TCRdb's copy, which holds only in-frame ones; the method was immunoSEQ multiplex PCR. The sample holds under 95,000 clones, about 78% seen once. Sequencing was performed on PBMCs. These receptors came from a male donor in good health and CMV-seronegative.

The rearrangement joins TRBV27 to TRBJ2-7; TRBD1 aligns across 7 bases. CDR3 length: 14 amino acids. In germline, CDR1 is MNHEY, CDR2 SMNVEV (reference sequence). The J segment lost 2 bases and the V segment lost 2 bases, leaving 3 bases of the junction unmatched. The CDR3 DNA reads TGTGCCAGCAGTTTAGGGCAGGGGGCCTACGAGCAGTACTTC. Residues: CASSLGQGAYEQYF.

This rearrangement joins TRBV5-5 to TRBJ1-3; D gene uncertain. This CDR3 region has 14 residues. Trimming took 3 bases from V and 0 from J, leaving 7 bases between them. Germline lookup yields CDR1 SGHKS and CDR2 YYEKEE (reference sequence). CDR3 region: CASSWANSGNTIYF. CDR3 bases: TGTGCCAGCAGCTGGGCAAACTCTGGAAACACCATATATTTT.

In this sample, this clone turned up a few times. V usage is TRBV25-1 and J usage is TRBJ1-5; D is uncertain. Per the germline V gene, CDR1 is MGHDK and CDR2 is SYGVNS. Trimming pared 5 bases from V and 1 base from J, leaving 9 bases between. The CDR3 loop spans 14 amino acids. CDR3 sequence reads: CASSKSVSNQPQHF. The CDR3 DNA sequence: TGTGCCAGCAGTAAATCGGTCAGCAATCAGCCCCAGCATTTT.

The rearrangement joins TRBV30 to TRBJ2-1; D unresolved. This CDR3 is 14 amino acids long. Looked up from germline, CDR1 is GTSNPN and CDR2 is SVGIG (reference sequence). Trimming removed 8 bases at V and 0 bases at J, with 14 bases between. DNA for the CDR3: TGTGCCGTCGTGCGACAAAGCTCCTACAATGAGCAGTTCTTC. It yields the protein CAVVRQSSYNEQFF.

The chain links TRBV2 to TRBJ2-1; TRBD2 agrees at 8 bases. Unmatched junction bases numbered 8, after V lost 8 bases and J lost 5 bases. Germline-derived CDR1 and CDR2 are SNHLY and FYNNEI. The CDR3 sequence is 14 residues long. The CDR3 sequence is CASEQGLGDNEQFF. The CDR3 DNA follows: TGTGCCAGCGAGCAGGGACTAGGCGACAATGAGCAGTTCTTC.

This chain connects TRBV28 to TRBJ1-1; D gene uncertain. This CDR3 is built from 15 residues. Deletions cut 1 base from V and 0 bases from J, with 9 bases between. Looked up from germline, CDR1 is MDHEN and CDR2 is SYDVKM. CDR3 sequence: CASSLSTPMNTEAFF. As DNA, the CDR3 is TGTGCCAGCAGTTTATCTACTCCGATGAACACTGAAGCTTTCTTT.

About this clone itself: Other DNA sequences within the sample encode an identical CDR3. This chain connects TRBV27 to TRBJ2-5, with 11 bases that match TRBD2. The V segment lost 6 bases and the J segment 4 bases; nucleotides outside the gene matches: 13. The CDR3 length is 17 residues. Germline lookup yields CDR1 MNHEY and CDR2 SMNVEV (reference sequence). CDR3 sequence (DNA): TGTGCCAGCAGCCTTAGCGGGGGGGCTAATTTTAGAGAGACCCAGTACTTC. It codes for CASSLSGGANFRETQYF.

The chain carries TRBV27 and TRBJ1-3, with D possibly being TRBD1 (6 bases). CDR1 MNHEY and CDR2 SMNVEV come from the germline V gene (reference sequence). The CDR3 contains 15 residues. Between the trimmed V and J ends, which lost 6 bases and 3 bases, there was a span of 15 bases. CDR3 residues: CASRRRGGDGNTIYF. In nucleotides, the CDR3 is TGTGCCAGCAGAAGACGTGGGGGCGATGGAAACACCATATATTTT.

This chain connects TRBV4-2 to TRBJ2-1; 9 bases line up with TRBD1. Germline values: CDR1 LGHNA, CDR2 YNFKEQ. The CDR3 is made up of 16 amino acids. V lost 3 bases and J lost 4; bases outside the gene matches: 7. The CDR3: CASSQTGQGFYNEQFF. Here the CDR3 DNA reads TGTGCCAGCAGCCAGACGGGACAGGGATTTTACAATGAGCAGTTCTTC.

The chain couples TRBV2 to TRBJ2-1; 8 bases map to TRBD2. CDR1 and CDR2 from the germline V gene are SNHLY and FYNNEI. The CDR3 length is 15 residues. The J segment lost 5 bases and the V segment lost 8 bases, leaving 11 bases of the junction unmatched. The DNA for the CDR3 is TGTGCCAGCCATACGGGGGGACTAGAAAACAATGAGCAGTTCTTC. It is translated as CASHTGGLENNEQFF.

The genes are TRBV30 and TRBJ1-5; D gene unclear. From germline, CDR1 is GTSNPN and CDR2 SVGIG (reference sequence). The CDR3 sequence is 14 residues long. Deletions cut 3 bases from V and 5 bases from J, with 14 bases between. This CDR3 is CAWRGPGEYQPQHF. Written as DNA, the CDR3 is TGTGCCTGGAGGGGTCCCGGGGAGTATCAGCCCCAGCATTTT.

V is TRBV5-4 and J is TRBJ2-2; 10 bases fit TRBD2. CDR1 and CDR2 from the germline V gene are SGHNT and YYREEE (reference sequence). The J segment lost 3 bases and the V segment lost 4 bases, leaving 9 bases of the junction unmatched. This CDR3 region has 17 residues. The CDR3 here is CASSQKPSGGYTGELFF. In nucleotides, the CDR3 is TGTGCCAGCAGCCAGAAGCCTAGCGGGGGCTACACCGGGGAGCTGTTTTTT.

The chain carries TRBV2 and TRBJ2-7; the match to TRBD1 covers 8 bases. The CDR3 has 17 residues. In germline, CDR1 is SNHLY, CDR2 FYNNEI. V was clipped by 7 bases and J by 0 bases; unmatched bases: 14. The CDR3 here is CASTRNPRTGISYEQYF. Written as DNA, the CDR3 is TGTGCCAGCACCAGAAATCCCCGGACAGGGATCTCCTACGAGCAGTACTTC.

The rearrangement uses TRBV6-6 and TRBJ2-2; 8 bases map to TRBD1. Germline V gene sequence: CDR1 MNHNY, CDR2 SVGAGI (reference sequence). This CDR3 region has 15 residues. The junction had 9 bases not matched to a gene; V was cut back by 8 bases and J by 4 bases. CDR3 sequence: CASEGWTGSTGELFF. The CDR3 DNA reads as TGTGCCAGCGAGGGATGGACAGGGAGCACCGGGGAGCTGTTTTTT.

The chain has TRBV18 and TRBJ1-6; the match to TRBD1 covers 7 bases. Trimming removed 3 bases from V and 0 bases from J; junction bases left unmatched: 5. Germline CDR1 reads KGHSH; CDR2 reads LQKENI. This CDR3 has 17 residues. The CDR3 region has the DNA TGTGCCAGCTCACCTACAGGGGACCACTCCTATAATTCACCCCTCCACTTT. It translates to CASSPTGDHSYNSPLHF.

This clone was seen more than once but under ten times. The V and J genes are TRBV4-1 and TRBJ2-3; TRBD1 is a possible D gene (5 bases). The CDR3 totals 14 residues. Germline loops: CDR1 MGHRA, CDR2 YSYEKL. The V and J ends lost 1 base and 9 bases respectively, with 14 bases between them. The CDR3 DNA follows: TGCGCCAGCAGCCAAGGGCAGGGCTTGGGCACGCAGTATTTT. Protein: CASSQGQGLGTQYF.

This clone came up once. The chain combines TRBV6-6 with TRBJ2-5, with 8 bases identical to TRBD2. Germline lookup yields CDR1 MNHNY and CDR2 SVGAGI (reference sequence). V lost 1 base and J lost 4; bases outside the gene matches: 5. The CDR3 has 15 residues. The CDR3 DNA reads TGTGCCAGCAGTTACTATCCGGGAGGGGTAGAGACCCAGTACTTC. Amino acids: CASSYYPGGVETQYF.